This T cell receptor beta chain was recovered during a study of CD8+CD57+ T cells in acquired aplastic anemia. Study context: The DNA of sorted CD4+ and CD8+ cells averaged around 3.2 ug.

This CDR3 has 13 residues. The V gene lost 5 bases and the J gene lost 3 bases, with 11 bases spanning the gap. Germline CDR1 SGHVT, CDR2 SQSDAQ. This clonotype was recorded a few times. Its antigen is unknown. Profiling that covered TCR beta VDJ and CDR3 relied on genomic DNA as its template. TCRdb ran MiXCR on the reads and lists one entry per CDR3 protein. There are 75,000 to 80,000 distinct CDR3 sequences in the sample; less than 85% occur only once, and approximately 78% lies in the top ten. Broader study findings: Researchers report that fewer than 30 CD8+ CDR3 sequences appeared in both patients and controls.

Flow cytometry had shown expanded CD8+CD57+ cells in the patients chosen for sequencing. The sample comprised sorted CD4+, CD8+, or CD8+CD57+ T cells (not recorded which) from PBMCs. The sequence was collected from a human donor with aplastic anemia. This chain joins TRBV7-4 and TRBJ2-7, with D tentatively TRBD1 (5 bases). The CDR3 DNA follows: TGTGCCAGCAGCCAGGACATCTTCTACGAGCAGTACTTC. Translating it yields CASSQDIFYEQYF.